Listed below are T cell receptor beta chains from one sample, sequenced in a study of shared clonotypes between healthy human individuals. Sequencing used immunoSEQ multiplex PCR; TCRdb keeps in-frame clones, though not all of them. Among some 800,000 clones listed, around 92% were seen once. What was sequenced was naive CD8+ T cells sorted from blood. These receptors all come from a man aged 25-45 years in good health. Both conserved end residues are part of each CDR3. The order of the fields is D gene, V gene, J gene, clone size, CDR3 protein, CDR3 DNA. D genes are given only for firm matches. Only some rows state a clone size, as once, few, many or a class for expanded clones.

D gene: TRBD1; V gene: TRBV7-2; J gene: TRBJ1-2; clone size: -; CDR3 protein: CASSWDRRAYYGYTF; CDR3 DNA: TGTGCCAGCAGTTGGGACAGGAGAGCTTACTATGGCTACACCTTC
D gene: -; V gene: TRBV7-9; J gene: TRBJ2-7; clone size: -; CDR3 protein: CASSRPGPSSYEQYF; CDR3 DNA: TGTGCCAGCAGCCGACCGGGACCGAGCTCCTACGAGCAGTACTTC
D gene: -; V gene: TRBV27; J gene: TRBJ1-5; clone size: -; CDR3 protein: CASSNGRTPQHF; CDR3 DNA: TGTGCCAGCAGTAACGGACGGACGCCCCAGCATTTT
D gene: -; V gene: TRBV5-1; J gene: TRBJ1-1; clone size: once; CDR3 protein: CASSLEGMNTEAFF; CDR3 DNA: TGCGCCAGCAGCTTGGAGGGTATGAACACTGAAGCTTTCTTT
D gene: -; V gene: TRBV7-9; J gene: TRBJ1-1; clone size: -; CDR3 protein: CASSPSPRGNAEAFF; CDR3 DNA: TGTGCCAGCAGCCCCTCCCCCAGGGGAAACGCTGAAGCTTTCTTT
D gene: TRBD1; V gene: TRBV7-9; J gene: TRBJ2-5; clone size: -; CDR3 protein: CASSWTGGVLRETQYF; CDR3 DNA: TGTGCCAGCAGCTGGACAGGGGGGGTTCTACGGGAGACCCAGTACTTC
D gene: TRBD1; V gene: TRBV5-1; J gene: TRBJ2-7; clone size: -; CDR3 protein: CASSLRDRGYEQYF; CDR3 DNA: TGCGCCAGCAGCTTACGGGACAGGGGCTACGAGCAGTACTTC
D gene: -; V gene: TRBV7-9; J gene: TRBJ2-2; clone size: once; CDR3 protein: CASSLVGGAKTGELFF; CDR3 DNA: TGTGCCAGCAGCTTAGTGGGGGGCGCGAAAACCGGGGAGCTGTTTTTT
D gene: TRBD1; V gene: TRBV9; J gene: TRBJ1-1; clone size: -; CDR3 protein: CASSGGTGNTEAFF; CDR3 DNA: TGTGCCAGCAGCGGAGGGACAGGTAACACTGAAGCTTTCTTT
D gene: -; V gene: TRBV2; J gene: TRBJ2-1; clone size: -; CDR3 protein: CASSAPSRDYEQFF; CDR3 DNA: TGTGCCAGCAGTGCGCCTAGTCGGGATTATGAGCAGTTCTTC
D gene: -; V gene: TRBV10-3; J gene: TRBJ2-7; clone size: -; CDR3 protein: CAIGFLRDPGPDEQYF; CDR3 DNA: TGTGCCATCGGCTTTCTCCGGGACCCCGGGCCGGACGAGCAGTACTTC
D gene: -; V gene: TRBV11-2; J gene: TRBJ1-5; clone size: -; CDR3 protein: CASSLNLNQPQHF; CDR3 DNA: TGTGCCAGCAGCTTGAACTTGAATCAGCCCCAGCATTTT
D gene: -; V gene: TRBV6-5; J gene: TRBJ1-5; clone size: -; CDR3 protein: CASSQGDGFQPQHF; CDR3 DNA: TGTGCCAGCAGTCAAGGGGATGGGTTTCAGCCCCAGCATTTT